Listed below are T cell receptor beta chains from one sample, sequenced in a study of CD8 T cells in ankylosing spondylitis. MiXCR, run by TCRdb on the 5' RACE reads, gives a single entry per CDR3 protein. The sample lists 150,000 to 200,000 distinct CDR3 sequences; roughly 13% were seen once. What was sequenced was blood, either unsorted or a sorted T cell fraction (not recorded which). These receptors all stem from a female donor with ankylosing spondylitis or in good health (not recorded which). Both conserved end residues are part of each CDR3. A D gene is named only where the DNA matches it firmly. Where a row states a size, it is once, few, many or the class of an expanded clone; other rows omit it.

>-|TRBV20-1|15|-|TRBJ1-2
CSARMSQGFNYGYTF
TGCAGTGCTAGGATGTCACAGGGATTTAACTATGGCTACACCTTC
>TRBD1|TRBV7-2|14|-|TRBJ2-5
CASSLDREIRTQYF
TGTGCCAGCAGCCTAGACAGGGAGATTCGGACCCAGTACTTC
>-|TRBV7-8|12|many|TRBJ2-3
CASSLRWDTQYF
TGTGCCAGCAGCTTGCGTTGGGATACGCAGTATTTT
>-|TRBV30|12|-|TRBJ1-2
CAWSAFLVGYTF
TGTGCCTGGAGTGCCTTTCTCGTCGGCTACACCTTC
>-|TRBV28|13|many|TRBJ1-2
CASRTLGPYGYTF
TGTGCCAGCAGAACCTTAGGGCCCTATGGCTACACCTTC
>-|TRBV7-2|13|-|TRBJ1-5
CASADGLPQPQHF
TGTGCCAGCGCCGACGGACTCCCTCAGCCCCAGCATTTT
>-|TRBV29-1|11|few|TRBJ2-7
CSVGFPNEQYF
TGCAGCGTTGGGTTCCCTAACGAGCAGTACTTC
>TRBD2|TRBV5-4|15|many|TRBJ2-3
CASSLLAGDTDTQYF
TGCGCCAGCAGCCTACTAGCGGGTGACACAGATACGCAGTATTTT
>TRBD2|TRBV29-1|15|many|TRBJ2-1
CSSEGLAGGPHEQFF
TGCAGCTCAGAAGGCCTAGCGGGAGGGCCCCATGAGCAGTTCTTC
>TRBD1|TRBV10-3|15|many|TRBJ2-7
CAVGPGTGINYEQYF
TGTGCCGTGGGACCCGGGACAGGGATTAACTACGAGCAGTACTTC
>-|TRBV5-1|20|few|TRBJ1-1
CASSQVWSNRDRVMNTEAFF
TGCGCCAGCAGCCAGGTTTGGTCAAACAGGGATCGCGTTATGAACACTGAAGCTTTCTTT
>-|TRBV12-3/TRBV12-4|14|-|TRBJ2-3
CASSPRGQTDTQYF
TGTGCCAGCAGCCCGCGGGGGCAAACAGATACGCAGTATTTT
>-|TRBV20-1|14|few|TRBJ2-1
CSAYHWGRPNEQFF
TGCAGTGCCTACCATTGGGGGCGACCCAATGAGCAGTTCTTC
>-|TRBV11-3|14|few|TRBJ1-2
CASSLRMGRGGYTF
TGTGCCAGCAGCCTGAGGATGGGGAGGGGTGGCTACACCTTC
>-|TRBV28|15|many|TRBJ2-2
CASSLDGGLTGELFF
TGTGCCAGCAGTTTGGATGGGGGCTTGACCGGGGAGCTGTTTTTT
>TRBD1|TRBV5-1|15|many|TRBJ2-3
CASSPGDRDTDTQYF
TGCGCCAGCAGCCCGGGGGACAGGGACACAGATACGCAGTATTTT
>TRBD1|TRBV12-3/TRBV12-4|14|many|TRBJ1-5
CASSRTGSNQPQHF
TGTGCCAGCAGCCGGACAGGTAGCAATCAGCCCCAGCATTTT
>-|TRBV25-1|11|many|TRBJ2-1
CASSRNNEQFF
TGTGCCAGCAGTCGGAACAATGAGCAGTTCTTC
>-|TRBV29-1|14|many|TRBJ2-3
CSLREVGRTDTQYF
TGCAGCTTGAGGGAGGTGGGGCGCACAGATACGCAGTATTTT
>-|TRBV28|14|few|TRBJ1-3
CASSPWGFGNTIYF
TGTGCCAGCAGCCCGTGGGGTTTCGGAAACACCATATATTTT
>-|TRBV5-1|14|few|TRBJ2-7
CASSLSVSPYEQYF
TGCGCCAGCAGCCTTAGCGTCTCGCCCTACGAGCAGTACTTC
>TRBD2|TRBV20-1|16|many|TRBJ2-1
CSAREIASGRFSEQFF
TGCAGTGCTAGAGAGATTGCTAGCGGGAGATTTAGTGAGCAGTTCTTC
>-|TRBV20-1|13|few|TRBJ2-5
CSAAGTSQETQYF
TGCAGTGCTGCAGGGACTTCTCAAGAGACCCAGTACTTC
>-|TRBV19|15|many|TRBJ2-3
CASSILYSSQDTQYF
TGTGCCAGTAGTATTTTGTATAGTTCACAAGATACGCAGTATTTT
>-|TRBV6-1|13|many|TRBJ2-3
CASRRPSTDTQYF
TGTGCCAGCAGGCGGCCTAGCACAGATACGCAGTATTTT
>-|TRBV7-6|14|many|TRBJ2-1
CASSHGISRNEQFF
TGTGCCAGCAGCCACGGAATCTCGAGGAATGAGCAGTTCTTC
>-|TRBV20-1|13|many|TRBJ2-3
CSAAASFTDTQYF
TGCAGTGCTGCGGCCTCCTTCACAGATACGCAGTATTTT
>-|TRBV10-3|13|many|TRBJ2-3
CAITFGSTDTQYF
TGTGCCATCACCTTCGGGAGCACAGATACGCAGTATTTT
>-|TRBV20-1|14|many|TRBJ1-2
CSAGAGTAIGGYTF
TGCAGTGCGGGTGCCGGGACGGCGATTGGTGGCTACACCTTC
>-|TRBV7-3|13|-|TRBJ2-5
CASSLANQETQYF
TGTGCCAGCAGCCTAGCGAACCAAGAGACCCAGTACTTC
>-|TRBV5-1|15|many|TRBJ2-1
CASSLLGGDNNEQFF
TGCGCCAGCAGCTTGCTCGGCGGGGATAACAATGAGCAGTTCTTC
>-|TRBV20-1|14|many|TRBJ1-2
CSADSGTLSYGYTF
TGCAGTGCTGACTCCGGGACATTGAGCTATGGCTACACCTTC
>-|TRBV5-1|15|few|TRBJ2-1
CASSFDTGRRNEQFF
TGCGCCAGCAGCTTCGATACCGGTAGGCGCAATGAGCAGTTCTTC
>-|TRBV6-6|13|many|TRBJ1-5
CASSSSQSQPQHF
TGTGCCAGCAGTTCCTCTCAGTCCCAGCCCCAGCATTTT
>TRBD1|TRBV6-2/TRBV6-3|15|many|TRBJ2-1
CASRPRDRDSSEQFF
TGTGCCAGCCGTCCCCGGGACAGAGACAGTAGTGAGCAGTTCTTC
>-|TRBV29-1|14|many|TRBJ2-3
CSVEDSATQDTQYF
TGCAGCGTTGAAGATTCCGCAACCCAAGATACGCAGTATTTT
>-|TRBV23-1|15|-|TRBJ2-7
CASSQTGKDRYEQYF
TGCGCCAGCAGTCAAACCGGAAAGGACAGATACGAGCAGTACTTC
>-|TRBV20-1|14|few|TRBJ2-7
CSASRPSASYEQYF
TGCAGTGCTAGCAGGCCTAGCGCCTCCTACGAGCAGTACTTC
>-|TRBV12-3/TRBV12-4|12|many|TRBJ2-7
CASRNDGGRLHF
TGTGCCAGCAGAAACGACGGAGGAAGGTTGCACTTC
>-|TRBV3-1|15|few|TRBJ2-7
CASSQDARELYEQYF
TGTGCCAGCAGCCAAGATGCGCGGGAACTCTACGAGCAGTACTTC